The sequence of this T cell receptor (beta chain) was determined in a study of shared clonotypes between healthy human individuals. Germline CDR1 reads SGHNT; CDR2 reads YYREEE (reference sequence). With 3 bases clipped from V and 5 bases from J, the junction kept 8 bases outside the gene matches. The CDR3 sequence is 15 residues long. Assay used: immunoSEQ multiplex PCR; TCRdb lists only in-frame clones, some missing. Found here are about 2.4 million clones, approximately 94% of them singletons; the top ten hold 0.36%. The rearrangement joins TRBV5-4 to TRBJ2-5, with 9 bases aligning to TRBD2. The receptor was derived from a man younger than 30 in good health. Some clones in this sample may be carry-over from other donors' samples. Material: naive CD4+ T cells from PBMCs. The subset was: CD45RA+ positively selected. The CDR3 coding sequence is TGTGCCAGCAGCTGGAATTCGGCGGGGGGGGAGACCCAGTACTTC. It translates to CASSWNSAGGETQYF. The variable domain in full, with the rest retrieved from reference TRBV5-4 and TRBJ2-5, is ETGVTQSPTHLIKTRGQQVTLRCSSQSGHNTVSWYQQALGQGPQFIFQYYREEENGRGNFPPRFSGLQFPNYSSELNVNALELDDSALYLCASSWNSAGGETQYFGPGTRLLVL.